Shown below are 25 T cell receptor beta chains from a single sample sequenced in a study of T cells after yellow fever vaccination. TCRdb re-called the 5' RACE reads through MiXCR, storing one row per CDR3 protein. The repertoire holds around 250,000 distinct CDR3 sequences, with roughly 4.8% as singletons. This specimen consisted of CD4+ T cells sorted from PBMCs, obtained on the day of the yellow fever booster vaccination. These receptors all come from a man aged 18 to 30 who received the YFV17D yellow fever vaccine.

The chain is built from TRBV27 and TRBJ2-3; D possibly uses TRBD1 or TRBD2 (5 bases each). With 0 bases removed from V and 0 bases from J, the gap between germline ends came to 16 bases. CDR3 size: 18 residues. Germline CDR1 and CDR2: MNHEY and SMNVEV (reference sequence). CDR3 nucleotide sequence: TGTGCCAGCAGTTTATCGACTTGGGACGGTGCTAGCACAGATACGCAGTATTTT. The encoded protein is CASSLSTWDGASTDTQYF.

This clonotype was found a few times. V usage is TRBV20-1 and J usage is TRBJ1-5; the D is unclear. The CDR3 consists of 14 residues. Germline loops: CDR1 DFQATT, CDR2 SNEGSKA (reference sequence). Trimming stripped 3 bases from V and 4 bases from J, with 13 bases between. This chain's CDR3 is CSASRPGSNQPQHF. In DNA form, the CDR3 reads TGCAGTGCTAGCCGCCCGGGGTCAAATCAGCCCCAGCATTTT.

Many counts were recorded for this clonotype. This sequence joins TRBV7-2 and TRBJ2-7; the D is unclear. The germline V and J ends were trimmed by 1 base and 3 bases, with 7 bases remaining between them. Germline assignment: CDR1 SGHTA and CDR2 FQGNSA. This CDR3 comprises 13 residues. This CDR3 reads CASSLGPLYEQYF. The CDR3 region has the DNA TGTGCCAGCAGCTTAGGACCCCTCTACGAGCAGTACTTC.

This clonotype was seen only a few times. V is TRBV12-3 or TRBV12-4 and J is TRBJ1-1; 7 nucleotides line up with TRBD1. The CDR3 has 13 residues. J was trimmed by 0 bases and V by 8 bases; bases with no gene match: 3. In nucleotides, the CDR3 is TGTGCCAGCGAGGGACAGCTGAACACTGAAGCTTTCTTT. Translation gives CASEGQLNTEAFF.

This clonotype was found many times. This chain links TRBV10-3 with TRBJ1-2; D is undetermined. The germline CDR1 and CDR2 sequences are ENHRY and SYGVKD. The V gene lost 2 bases and the J gene lost 1 base, with 5 bases spanning the gap. The CDR3 loop spans 13 amino acids. The CDR3, as DNA: TGTGCCATCAGTGAGCGAAGTAACTATGGCTACACCTTC. This gives the protein CAISERSNYGYTF.

This clonotype was counted ten times or more. This chain connects TRBV11-2 to TRBJ2-2; D is ambiguous. The CDR3 loop spans 14 amino acids. The germline gives CDR1 SGHAT, CDR2 FQNNGV. Trimming removed 0 bases from V and 4 bases from J, with 6 bases in between. The CDR3 region is CASSLDLGTGELFF. The CDR3 DNA reads as TGTGCCAGCAGCTTAGATTTGGGCACCGGGGAGCTGTTTTTT.

V gene TRBV6-2 or TRBV6-3 combines with J gene TRBJ1-5; no definite D call. Germline-derived CDR1 and CDR2 are MNHEY and SVGEGT. Trimming took 0 bases from V and 1 from J, leaving 10 bases between them. CDR3 length: 16 residues. The DNA of the CDR3 is TGTGCCAGCAGTTACTCGGGTCTGGGAAGCAATCAGCCCCAGCATTTT. Amino acid sequence: CASSYSGLGSNQPQHF.

The sample holds a few counts of this clonotype. The V call is TRBV12-3 or TRBV12-4, the J call TRBJ1-3; no definite D call. The length of the CDR3 is 14 residues. Trimming took off 5 bases at V and 3 bases at J, with 11 bases between the two ends. The CDR3: CASSRLPNGNTIYF. The CDR3 DNA follows: TGTGCCAGCAGTCGTCTCCCTAATGGAAACACCATATATTTT.

This clonotype appeared a few times. The chain joins TRBV20-1 to TRBJ1-2; the D is unclear. Germline CDR1 reads DFQATT; CDR2 reads SNEGSKA (reference sequence). The ends were cut back, 3 bases at V and 4 bases at J, with 12 bases in the middle. The CDR3 length is 13 residues. The CDR3 nucleotides read TGCAGTGCTAGGTGGACTTTAATCTATGGCTACACCTTC. It is translated as CSARWTLIYGYTF.

This clonotype was picked up many times. The chain joins TRBV5-1 to TRBJ2-3, with TRBD2 as a possible D gene (5 bases). The CDR3 is made up of 13 amino acids. Trimming cost V 4 bases and J 5 bases, with 11 bases left between them. Germline lookup yields CDR1 SGHRS and CDR2 YFSETQ. This CDR3 reads CASSGGPGDTQYF. The DNA for the CDR3 is TGCGCCAGCAGCGGAGGACCGGGAGATACGCAGTATTTT.

This chain uses TRBV4-2 with TRBJ2-1, with TRBD2 matching over 7 bases. Germline CDR1 LGHNA, CDR2 YNFKEQ. J lost 9 bases, V lost 1 base, and 12 bases had no gene match. The CDR3 sequence is 16 residues long. Here the CDR3 DNA reads TGTGCCAGCAGCCAAGTGCTAGCGGTGTCTTACGGTGAGCAGTTCTTC. This codes for CASSQVLAVSYGEQFF.

This clonotype was picked up many times. V gene TRBV6-5 combines with J gene TRBJ2-5, with TRBD2 matching over 9 bases. The CDR3 is made up of 16 amino acids. With V trimmed by 0 bases and J by 5 bases, 7 bases remained unmatched. Germline lookup yields CDR1 MNHEY and CDR2 SVGAGI. CDR3 amino acids: CASSYSRGGPWETQYF. CDR3 nucleotides: TGTGCCAGCAGTTACTCGCGGGGGGGCCCTTGGGAGACCCAGTACTTC.

This clonotype was counted only a few times. The CDR3, as DNA: TGTGCCAGCAGCCTAGACACCGGCCCGGGCTACACCTTC. Translation gives CASSLDTGPGYTF. This rearrangement joins TRBV2 to TRBJ1-2; no clear D. V dropped 6 bases and J dropped 8 bases, with 16 bases sitting between them. The CDR3 loop spans 13 amino acids. Germline loops: CDR1 SNHLY, CDR2 FYNNEI.

The sample holds a few counts of this clonotype. This chain links TRBV7-9 with TRBJ2-7; TRBD2 matches 7 bases. The CDR3 runs to 13 residues. Germline V CDR1 and CDR2: SEHNR, FQNEAQ (reference sequence). After removal of 3 bases from V and 7 bases from J, the junction contained 6 bases not matched to a gene. This CDR3 is CASSLTRAGEQYV. For the CDR3, the DNA is TGTGCCAGCAGCTTGACTAGAGCGGGGGAGCAGTACGTC.

There are a few counts of this clonotype. This chain connects TRBV11-2 to TRBJ2-5; 12 nucleotides agree with TRBD1. From germline, CDR1 is SGHAT and CDR2 FQNNGV. CDR3 length: 15 amino acids. After removal of 5 bases from V and 6 bases from J, the junction contained 7 bases not matched to a gene. CDR3 bases: TGTGCCAGCAGCCCTGGGGACAGGGGGCGAAAGACCCAGTACTTC. It specifies CASSPGDRGRKTQYF.

This clonotype was seen a few times. The chain uses TRBV18 and TRBJ2-5; TRBD1 is a possible D gene (5 bases). V gave up 1 base and J gave up 5 bases, with 11 bases separating them. Germline CDR1 reads KGHSH; CDR2 reads LQKENI. There are 14 residues in the CDR3. In DNA, the CDR3 is TGTGCCAGCTCACCACGGGCCAGGGCGGAGACCCAGTACTTC. Protein product: CASSPRARAETQYF.

The table lists this clonotype with many counts. The V and J genes are TRBV5-1 and TRBJ1-1; 9 bases fit TRBD1. V lost 4 bases, J lost 2 bases, and 3 bases stayed unmatched. The CDR3 length is 14 residues. Germline V lookup: CDR1 SGHRS, CDR2 YFSETQ. Here the CDR3 DNA reads TGCGCCAGCAGCGGGGGACAGGGTAACACTGAAGCTTTCTTT. Its translation is CASSGGQGNTEAFF.

The V call is TRBV12-3 or TRBV12-4, the J call TRBJ1-2, with 7 bases that match TRBD1. This CDR3 has 13 residues. With 1 base clipped from V and 8 bases from J, the junction kept 4 bases outside the gene matches. CDR3 bases: TGTGCCAGCAGTTTAGGAGGGGGCGCGGGCTACACCTTC. Protein sequence: CASSLGGGAGYTF.

This clonotype was seen a few times. V and J are TRBV18 and TRBJ2-5; a possible D gene is TRBD1 (5 bases). CDR1 is KGHSH and CDR2 is LQKENI in the germline V gene. V dropped 2 bases and J dropped 3 bases, with 7 bases sitting between them. The CDR3 covers 13 residues. This CDR3 is CASSPVREETQYF. The CDR3 DNA reads as TGTGCCAGCTCACCAGTCAGGGAAGAGACCCAGTACTTC.

This clonotype was seen a few times. The chain recombines TRBV5-4 with TRBJ2-1; TRBD2 agrees at 10 bases. Germline CDR1 reads SGHNT; CDR2 reads YYREEE (reference sequence). The CDR3 covers 16 residues. V shed 2 bases, J shed 2 bases, and the junction held 4 bases outside the gene matches. The CDR3 DNA reads TGTGCCAGCAGCTTCACTAGCGGGACCCCCTACAATGAGCAGTTCTTC. Its protein is CASSFTSGTPYNEQFF.

The chain carries TRBV12-3 or TRBV12-4 and TRBJ2-7; D not certain. V lost 2 bases and J 4 bases, leaving 6 bases between the germline ends. CDR3 size: 12 residues. The CDR3 sequence is CASSLRVYEQYF. CDR3 bases: TGTGCCAGCAGTTTAAGAGTTTACGAGCAGTACTTC.

This clonotype was picked up many times. This sequence joins TRBV5-4 and TRBJ2-1; possibly TRBD2 for D (5 bases). Trimming pared 0 bases from V and 1 base from J, leaving 8 bases between. There are 15 residues in the CDR3. Germline CDR1 and CDR2: SGHNT and YYREEE (reference sequence). CDR3 sequence (DNA): TGTGCCAGCAGCTTGGATCGGGGTTCCTACAATGAGCAGTTCTTC. Its protein is CASSLDRGSYNEQFF.

At least ten counts were recorded for this clonotype. The rearrangement links TRBV5-1 to TRBJ2-2; 7 nucleotides match TRBD1. CDR1 is SGHRS, CDR2 YFSETQ, per germline. With 3 bases clipped from V and 1 base from J, the junction kept 3 bases outside the gene matches. CDR3 length: 15 residues. Here the CDR3 reads CASSSGGLNTGELFF. The CDR3 DNA sequence: TGCGCCAGCAGCTCAGGGGGTTTGAACACCGGGGAGCTGTTTTTT. Filled out from reference TRBV5-1 and TRBJ2-2, the complete variable domain reads KAGVTQTPRYLIKTRGQQVTLSCSPISGHRSVSWYQQTPGQGLQFLFEYFSETQRNKGNFPGRFSGRQFSNSRSEMNVSTLELGDSALYLCASSSGGLNTGELFFGEGSRLTVL.

Note on this clonotype: A read error is possible here, since a much larger clone lies one base away. V and J are TRBV4-1 and TRBJ2-2; 8 bases are shared with TRBD1. The CDR3 sequence is 15 residues long. In germline, CDR1 is MGHRA, CDR2 YSYEKL. The CDR3 DNA follows: TGCGCCAGCAGCATCCCAGGGGGCAACACCGGGGAGCTGCTTTTT. Amino acid sequence: CASSIPGGNTGELLF.

Comments on this clonotype: A much larger clonotype is one base distant, so this may be a read error. This chain joins TRBV12-3 or TRBV12-4 and TRBJ2-1; 11 positions agree with TRBD2. The trim removed 5 bases at V and 9 bases at J, leaving 9 bases unmatched. The CDR3 is 15 residues long. CDR3 residues: CASSLRLAGCGEQFF. CDR3 DNA sequence: TGTGCCAGCAGTCTCCGACTAGCGGGGTGCGGTGAGCAGTTCTTC.